This TCR beta chain originates from a study of blood T cell repertoires in COVID-19. Original methodology: Amplified reference gene primers provided the basis for estimating nucleated cell counts. Profiled with immunoSEQ multiplex PCR; TCRdb holds only in-frame clones, not every one. D and trimming come from the DNA, and the V and J calls and clone size come from that table. There are hundreds of thousands of clones in the sample; about 83% occur only once, and 10% lies in the top ten. Germline CDR1 and CDR2: MNHEY and SVGAGI. The length of the CDR3 is 15 residues. The J segment lost 2 bases and the V segment lost 6 bases, leaving 5 bases of the junction unmatched.

The specimen sequenced was PBMCs or T cells enriched from blood (not recorded which). The clonotype comes from a woman aged 45-59 years who had recovered from COVID-19. The chain carries TRBV6-5 and TRBJ2-3; 10 bases agree with TRBD2. CDR3 DNA sequence: TGTGCCAGCAGGGGACTAGCGAGGTACACAGATACGCAGTATTTT. It specifies CASRGLARYTDTQYF.